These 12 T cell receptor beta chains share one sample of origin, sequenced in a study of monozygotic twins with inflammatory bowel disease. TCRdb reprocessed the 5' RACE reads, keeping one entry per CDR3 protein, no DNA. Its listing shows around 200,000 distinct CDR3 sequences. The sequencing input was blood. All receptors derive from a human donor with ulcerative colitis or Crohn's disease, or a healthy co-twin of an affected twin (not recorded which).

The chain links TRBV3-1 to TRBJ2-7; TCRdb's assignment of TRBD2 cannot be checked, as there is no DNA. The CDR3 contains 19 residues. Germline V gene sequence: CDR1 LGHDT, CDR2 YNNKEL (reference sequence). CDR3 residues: CASSQLGLERVRSSYEQYF.

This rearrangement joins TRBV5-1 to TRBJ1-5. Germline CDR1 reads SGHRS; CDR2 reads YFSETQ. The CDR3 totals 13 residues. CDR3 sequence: CASSLVVGQPQHF.

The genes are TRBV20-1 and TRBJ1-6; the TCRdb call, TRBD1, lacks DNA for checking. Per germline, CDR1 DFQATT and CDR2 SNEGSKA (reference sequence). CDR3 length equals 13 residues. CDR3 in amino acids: CSARGGRASPLHF.

CDR3 sequence: CASSFTDTEAFF. The chain is built from TRBV5-1 and TRBJ1-1. Looked up from germline, CDR1 is SGHRS and CDR2 is YFSETQ. This CDR3 spans 12 amino acids.

CDR3 sequence reads: CASGQGANTEAFF. This chain connects TRBV5-1 to TRBJ1-1; TCRdb's D call, TRBD1, is unchecked because there is no DNA. The CDR3 sequence is 13 residues long. Germline CDR1 is SGHRS and CDR2 is YFSETQ.

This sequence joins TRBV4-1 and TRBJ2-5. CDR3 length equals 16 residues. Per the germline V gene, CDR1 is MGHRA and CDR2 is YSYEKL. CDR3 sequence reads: CASSQDITYGQETQYF.

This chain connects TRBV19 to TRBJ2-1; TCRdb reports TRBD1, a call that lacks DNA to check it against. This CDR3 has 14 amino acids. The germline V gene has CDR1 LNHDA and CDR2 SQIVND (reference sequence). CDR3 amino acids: CASGRISSYNEQFF.

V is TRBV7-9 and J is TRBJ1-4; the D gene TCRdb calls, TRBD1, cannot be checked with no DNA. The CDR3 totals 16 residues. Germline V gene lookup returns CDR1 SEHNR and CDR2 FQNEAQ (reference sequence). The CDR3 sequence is CASSPGEGNTNEKLFF.

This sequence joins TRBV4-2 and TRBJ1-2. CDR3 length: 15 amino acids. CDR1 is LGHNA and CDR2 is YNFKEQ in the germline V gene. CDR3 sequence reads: CASSQDIVGYYGYTF.

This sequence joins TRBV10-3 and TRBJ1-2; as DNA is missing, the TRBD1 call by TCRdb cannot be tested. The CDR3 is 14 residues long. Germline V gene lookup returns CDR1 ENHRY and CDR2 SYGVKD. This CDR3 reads CAISPTGRENGYTF.

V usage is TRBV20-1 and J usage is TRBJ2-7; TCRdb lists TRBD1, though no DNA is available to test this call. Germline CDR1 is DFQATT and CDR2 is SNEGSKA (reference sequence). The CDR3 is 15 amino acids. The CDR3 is CSARDRQGWPYEQYF.

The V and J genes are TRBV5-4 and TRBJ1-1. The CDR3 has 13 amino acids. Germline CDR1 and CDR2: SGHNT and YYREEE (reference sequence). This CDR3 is CASSSGRFTEAFF.